A single sample is the source of the 23 T cell receptor beta chains below, sequenced in a study of CXCR3-negative and CXCR3-positive naive CD8 T cells. Libraries were UMI-labeled 5' RACE TRB cDNA. For each CDR3 protein, TCRdb gives one entry from its re-call of the 5' RACE reads, without DNA. The listing contains under 75,000 distinct CDR3 sequences. Specimen: naive CXCR3- CD8+ T cells from blood. Subset defined: CD45RO-CCR7+CD27+CD95- naive CD8+ T cells lacking CXCR3 (TNR3-). The source of these receptors is a human donor in good health. Some clones in this sample may be carry-over from other donors' samples.

V gene TRBV6-5 combines with J gene TRBJ2-7; as DNA is missing, the TRBD1 call by TCRdb cannot be tested. CDR3 length: 14 amino acids. Germline CDR1 reads MNHEY; CDR2 reads SVGAGI. This CDR3 is CASSYRQGLDEQYF.

V and J are TRBV4-1 and TRBJ2-3; lacking DNA, the TRBD1 call made by TCRdb goes unchecked. The CDR3 length is 19 residues. Germline loops: CDR1 MGHRA, CDR2 YSYEKL. The CDR3 protein is CASSQGALRGAEGTDTQYF.

The V and J genes are TRBV29-1 and TRBJ2-3; TCRdb picks TRBD1, but there is no DNA to check that call. There are 18 residues in the CDR3. Germline-derived CDR1 and CDR2 are SQVTM and ANQGSEA. The CDR3 protein is CSVEAPGVRQTYTDTQYF.

The rearrangement uses TRBV29-1 and TRBJ2-1; TCRdb selects TRBD2, and the lack of DNA leaves this call unchecked. CDR1 SQVTM and CDR2 ANQGSEA come from the germline V gene. The CDR3 has 15 residues. The CDR3 is CSVLLVQNYGNEQFF.

This sequence joins TRBV7-2 and TRBJ2-7; TCRdb's D call of TRBD1 is untestable without DNA. CDR3 size: 15 residues. The V gene's germline CDR1 is SGHTA and CDR2 FQGNSA. This CDR3 reads CASSLAEDGHYEQYF.

The V call is TRBV30, the J call TRBJ2-7. The CDR3 consists of 14 residues. The V gene's germline CDR1 is GTSNPN and CDR2 SVGIG (reference sequence). The CDR3 sequence is CAWSTGITAYEQYF.

The V and J genes are TRBV9 and TRBJ1-1. From germline, CDR1 is SGDLS and CDR2 YYNGEE. This CDR3 has 15 amino acids. The CDR3 region is CASSVRRDRNTEAFF.

The V gene is TRBV7-9, the J gene TRBJ2-5; no DNA is available, so the TRBD1 call from TCRdb remains unchecked. The CDR3 length is 17 residues. The germline V gene encodes CDR1 SEHNR and CDR2 FQNEAQ (reference sequence). The CDR3: CASSLARVQSVLETQYF.

J is TRBJ2-1 and V is TRBV4-3; there is no DNA to check the TCRdb D call of TRBD2. The CDR3 consists of 17 residues. Germline CDR1 LGHNA, CDR2 YSLEER. The CDR3 spells CASSQGVAASSYNEQFF.

The rearrangement joins TRBV5-1 to TRBJ2-1; TCRdb designates TRBD2, a call that cannot be tested without DNA. The CDR3 is 11 amino acids. The germline CDR1 and CDR2 sequences are SGHRS and YFSETQ. CDR3: CASSTGTSPFF.

The chain recombines TRBV7-6 with TRBJ2-2; TCRdb lists TRBD1, though no DNA is available to test this call. The CDR3 contains 16 residues. Germline V lookup: CDR1 SGHVS, CDR2 FNYEAQ. The CDR3 here is CASSYTTGSNTGELFF.

This chain uses TRBV20-1 with TRBJ2-2; TCRdb outputs TRBD1, but without DNA this stays unchecked. CDR1 and CDR2 from the germline V gene are DFQATT and SNEGSKA (reference sequence). The CDR3 is made up of 15 amino acids. CDR3 sequence reads: CSARDLTGNTGELFF.

The chain has TRBV6-2 or TRBV6-3 and TRBJ2-2; TCRdb returns TRBD1, unconfirmable since there is no DNA. This CDR3 contains 16 residues. The germline gives CDR1 MNHEY, CDR2 SVGEGT. The CDR3 spells CASSYSTGILTGELFF.

This rearrangement joins TRBV4-1 to TRBJ2-7; TCRdb proposes TRBD2, but this gene call is untestable without DNA. This CDR3 contains 15 residues. Germline lookup yields CDR1 MGHRA and CDR2 YSYEKL. CDR3: CASSQVAGAPYEQYF.

The chain couples TRBV6-2 or TRBV6-3 to TRBJ1-2; TCRdb's D call, TRBD1, is unchecked because there is no DNA. CDR3 length: 15 amino acids. Germline assignment: CDR1 MNHEY and CDR2 SVGEGT. The chain's CDR3 is CASSGQDPWSLGYTF.

This rearrangement joins TRBV6-2 or TRBV6-3 to TRBJ2-7; TCRdb calls TRBD2, which cannot be checked without DNA. Looked up from germline, CDR1 is MNHEY and CDR2 is SVGEGT. This CDR3 has 15 amino acids. CDR3 sequence: CASSYAAGPPYEQYF.

V gene TRBV29-1 combines with J gene TRBJ1-2; the TRBD1 assignment by TCRdb is unverifiable without DNA. The CDR3 covers 14 residues. CDR1 is SQVTM and CDR2 is ANQGSEA in the germline V gene. CDR3 sequence: CSVEEGGPNYGYTF.

The rearrangement joins TRBV7-2 to TRBJ1-1; the TCRdb call, TRBD1, lacks DNA for checking. Germline loops: CDR1 SGHTA, CDR2 FQGNSA. CDR3 length equals 13 residues. CDR3 in amino acids: CASSLGAGTEAFF.

The chain combines TRBV5-5 with TRBJ2-1; TCRdb proposes TRBD2, but this gene call is untestable without DNA. Germline-derived CDR1 and CDR2 are SGHKS and YYEKEE (reference sequence). CDR3 size: 14 residues. CDR3 in amino acids: CASSTGLAGDEQFF.

The chain links TRBV7-6 to TRBJ2-5; TCRdb's assignment of TRBD1 cannot be checked, as there is no DNA. The CDR3 is made up of 17 amino acids. Germline-derived CDR1 and CDR2 are SGHVS and FNYEAQ. The CDR3 region is CASSSHPGARGQETQYF.

The gene calls are TRBV10-3 and TRBJ1-2; TCRdb selects TRBD1, and the lack of DNA leaves this call unchecked. Per germline, CDR1 ENHRY and CDR2 SYGVKD. CDR3 length equals 16 residues. The CDR3 here is CAISELQTATNYGYTF.

V is TRBV10-3 and J is TRBJ2-5; TCRdb's D gene call, TRBD1, goes unchecked for lack of DNA. CDR1 and CDR2 from the germline V gene are ENHRY and SYGVKD. This CDR3 spans 17 amino acids. Here the CDR3 reads CAISGGRGATYQETQYF.

The chain combines TRBV21-1 with TRBJ2-7; TCRdb names TRBD1, which stays unverified in the absence of DNA. TRBV21-1 is a recognized pseudogene. CDR3 length equals 16 residues. The CDR3 reads CASSKAGGQITDEQYF.